A selection of T cell receptor beta chains follows, all from one sample in a study of T cell responses to AZD1222 COVID-19 vaccine. The data were produced by immunoSEQ multiplex PCR, yet TCRdb's version contains in-frame clones alone and is incomplete. Among about 76,000 clones listed, 70% to 90% were seen once. Sequencing used peripheral blood, obtained on day 0 of AZD1222 vaccination. The receptors were gathered from an adult in good health. Each CDR3 is given with its conserved first and last residue. Fields, in order: clone size, J gene, V gene, D gene, CDR3 protein, CDR3 DNA. The D gene is left open where the match is weak. Only part of the rows carry a size: once, few, many, or a class if the clone is expanded.

clone size: once
J gene: TRBJ1-5
V gene: TRBV30
D gene: NA
CDR3 protein: CAWKSGGNQPQHF
CDR3 DNA: TGTGCCTGGAAAAGCGGAGGCAATCAGCCCCAGCATTTT

clone size: NA
J gene: TRBJ1-3
V gene: TRBV4-1
D gene: NA
CDR3 protein: CASSQLGAKNTIYF
CDR3 DNA: TGCGCCAGCAGCCAATTGGGGGCAAAGAACACCATATATTTT

clone size: NA
J gene: TRBJ2-2
V gene: TRBV6-4
D gene: NA
CDR3 protein: CAQVTSRAGELFF
CDR3 DNA: TGTGCCCAAGTGACTTCCAGAGCCGGGGAGCTGTTTTTT

clone size: NA
J gene: TRBJ1-2
V gene: TRBV19
D gene: NA
CDR3 protein: CASSRTGIGYTF
CDR3 DNA: TGTGCCAGTAGTAGAACAGGGATCGGCTACACCTTC

clone size: NA
J gene: TRBJ2-7
V gene: TRBV5-1
D gene: NA
CDR3 protein: CASSLEAGLPYEQYF
CDR3 DNA: TGCGCCAGCAGCTTGGAGGCAGGGTTACCTTACGAGCAGTACTTC

clone size: NA
J gene: TRBJ2-7
V gene: TRBV6-5
D gene: TRBD2
CDR3 protein: CASSYGRADYEQYF
CDR3 DNA: TGTGCCAGCAGTTACGGGAGGGCCGACTACGAGCAGTACTTC

clone size: NA
J gene: TRBJ1-6
V gene: TRBV5-4
D gene: TRBD1
CDR3 protein: CASSWNRGVSSPLHF
CDR3 DNA: TGTGCCAGCAGCTGGAACAGGGGGGTTAGTTCACCCCTCCACTTT

clone size: NA
J gene: TRBJ2-7
V gene: TRBV5-4
D gene: TRBD1
CDR3 protein: CASSKGQGLSEQYF
CDR3 DNA: TGTGCCAGCAGCAAGGGACAGGGGCTTTCCGAGCAGTACTTC

clone size: medium-sized
J gene: TRBJ2-2
V gene: TRBV7-9
D gene: NA
CDR3 protein: CASSLNPNTGELFF
CDR3 DNA: TGTGCCAGCAGCTTAAATCCGAACACCGGGGAGCTGTTTTTT

clone size: NA
J gene: TRBJ2-3
V gene: TRBV11-3
D gene: TRBD2
CDR3 protein: CASSWAGGDTQYF
CDR3 DNA: TGTGCCAGCAGCTGGGCCGGGGGGGATACGCAGTATTTT

clone size: NA
J gene: TRBJ1-2
V gene: TRBV28
D gene: TRBD1
CDR3 protein: CASNPGQGVGYTF
CDR3 DNA: TGTGCCAGCAACCCGGGACAGGGGGTTGGCTACACCTTC

clone size: NA
J gene: TRBJ2-5
V gene: TRBV14
D gene: NA
CDR3 protein: CASSQEEGGETQYF
CDR3 DNA: TGTGCCAGCAGCCAAGAGGAGGGAGGAGAGACCCAGTACTTC

clone size: NA
J gene: TRBJ2-3
V gene: TRBV5-1
D gene: NA
CDR3 protein: CASSLPSTDTQYF
CDR3 DNA: TGCGCCAGCAGTCTGCCCAGCACAGATACGCAGTATTTT

clone size: few
J gene: TRBJ1-6
V gene: TRBV6-1
D gene: TRBD1
CDR3 protein: CASSELTGIGGNSPLHF
CDR3 DNA: TGTGCCAGCAGTGAGCTGACAGGGATCGGAGGTAATTCACCCCTCCACTTT

clone size: NA
J gene: TRBJ1-1
V gene: TRBV6-5
D gene: NA
CDR3 protein: CASSNEGGGTEAFF
CDR3 DNA: TGTGCCAGCAGTAATGAGGGCGGGGGCACTGAAGCTTTCTTT

clone size: NA
J gene: TRBJ2-3
V gene: TRBV18
D gene: TRBD1
CDR3 protein: CASSPQGQEIAGDTQYF
CDR3 DNA: TGTGCCAGCTCACCTCAAGGACAGGAAATTGCGGGAGATACGCAGTATTTT

clone size: few
J gene: TRBJ2-2
V gene: TRBV15
D gene: NA
CDR3 protein: CATSSGWASNTGELFF
CDR3 DNA: TGTGCCACCAGCAGCGGCTGGGCCTCCAACACCGGGGAGCTGTTTTTT

clone size: few
J gene: TRBJ2-6
V gene: TRBV12-5
D gene: TRBD1
CDR3 protein: CATAGTGISGANVLTF
CDR3 DNA: TGTGCCACCGCCGGGACAGGAATTTCTGGGGCCAACGTCCTGACTTTC

clone size: few
J gene: TRBJ1-5
V gene: TRBV5-8
D gene: NA
CDR3 protein: CASSRGLSNQPQHF
CDR3 DNA: TGTGCCAGCAGCCGGGGACTGTCCAATCAGCCCCAGCATTTT

clone size: once
J gene: TRBJ2-7
V gene: TRBV4-1
D gene: NA
CDR3 protein: CASSLRRSHEQYF
CDR3 DNA: TGCGCCAGCAGCCTACGAAGGTCCCACGAGCAGTACTTC

clone size: NA
J gene: TRBJ1-1
V gene: TRBV2
D gene: NA
CDR3 protein: CASSDGSRGSRAFF
CDR3 DNA: TGTGCCAGCAGTGATGGGTCCAGGGGAAGTCGTGCTTTCTTT

clone size: few
J gene: TRBJ1-3
V gene: TRBV5-5
D gene: TRBD1
CDR3 protein: CASRAWGQRTSGNTIYF
CDR3 DNA: TGTGCCAGCAGAGCTTGGGGACAGCGAACCTCTGGAAACACCATATATTTT

clone size: NA
J gene: TRBJ2-5
V gene: TRBV6-4
D gene: NA
CDR3 protein: CASRGAEQETQYF
CDR3 DNA: TGTGCCAGCAGGGGCGCGGAGCAAGAGACCCAGTACTTC

clone size: NA
J gene: TRBJ2-5
V gene: TRBV7-8
D gene: TRBD2
CDR3 protein: CASSLVGTSGETQYF
CDR3 DNA: TGTGCCAGCAGCTTAGTAGGGACTAGTGGAGAGACCCAGTACTTC

clone size: NA
J gene: TRBJ2-7
V gene: TRBV27
D gene: TRBD1
CDR3 protein: CASSVWPGQGFYEQYF
CDR3 DNA: TGTGCCAGCAGTGTATGGCCGGGACAGGGATTCTACGAGCAGTACTTC

clone size: NA
J gene: TRBJ2-2
V gene: TRBV15
D gene: TRBD1
CDR3 protein: CATSRDRATGELFF
CDR3 DNA: TGTGCCACCAGCAGGGACAGGGCCACCGGGGAGCTGTTTTTT

clone size: once
J gene: TRBJ1-2
V gene: TRBV6-1
D gene: TRBD1
CDR3 protein: CASSEGRTGNYGYTF
CDR3 DNA: TGTGCCAGCAGTGAAGGGCGGACAGGGAACTATGGCTACACCTTC

clone size: NA
J gene: TRBJ2-1
V gene: TRBV7-7
D gene: NA
CDR3 protein: CASSSGVNNEQFF
CDR3 DNA: TGTGCCAGCAGCTCGGGAGTCAACAATGAGCAGTTCTTC

clone size: NA
J gene: TRBJ2-1
V gene: TRBV7-8
D gene: NA
CDR3 protein: CASSPQRVVRYNEQFF
CDR3 DNA: TGTGCCAGCAGCCCGCAACGGGTGGTTCGCTACAATGAGCAGTTCTTC

clone size: NA
J gene: TRBJ2-7
V gene: TRBV9
D gene: TRBD1
CDR3 protein: CASSPRDRGFQQYF
CDR3 DNA: TGTGCCAGCAGCCCCCGGGACAGGGGTTTCCAGCAGTACTTC

clone size: NA
J gene: TRBJ1-4
V gene: TRBV7-3
D gene: NA
CDR3 protein: CASSSINGTLPKGLFF
CDR3 DNA: TGTGCCAGCAGCTCCATAAACGGTACACTTCCTAAAGGTCTGTTTTTT

clone size: NA
J gene: TRBJ2-2
V gene: TRBV2
D gene: NA
CDR3 protein: CASSLARDTGELFF
CDR3 DNA: TGTGCCAGCTCCCTCGCCAGGGACACCGGGGAGCTGTTTTTT

clone size: NA
J gene: TRBJ1-1
V gene: TRBV6-2/TRBV6-3
D gene: NA
CDR3 protein: CASSPPTGMVEAFF
CDR3 DNA: TGTGCCAGCAGCCCCCCGACAGGTATGGTTGAAGCTTTCTTT

clone size: NA
J gene: TRBJ2-7
V gene: TRBV7-6
D gene: TRBD2
CDR3 protein: CASSLGEGQYF
CDR3 DNA: TGTGCCAGCAGCTTAGGGGAGGGGCAGTACTTC

clone size: NA
J gene: TRBJ1-4
V gene: TRBV12-5
D gene: NA
CDR3 protein: CASVSPAAEKLFF
CDR3 DNA: TGTGCTAGTGTGAGTCCGGCGGCTGAAAAACTGTTTTTT

clone size: NA
J gene: TRBJ2-3
V gene: TRBV10-2
D gene: NA
CDR3 protein: CASSGSAGANTDTQYF
CDR3 DNA: TGCGCCAGCAGTGGTTCTGCGGGGGCTAACACAGATACGCAGTATTTT

clone size: NA
J gene: TRBJ2-7
V gene: TRBV28
D gene: NA
CDR3 protein: CASSEQGSREQYF
CDR3 DNA: TGTGCCAGCAGCGAGCAGGGCTCCCGAGAGCAGTACTTC

clone size: NA
J gene: TRBJ2-2
V gene: TRBV7-6
D gene: NA
CDR3 protein: CASSLAASGTGELFF
CDR3 DNA: TGTGCCAGCAGCTTAGCGGCCAGTGGCACCGGGGAGCTGTTTTTT

clone size: NA
J gene: TRBJ2-3
V gene: TRBV6-2/TRBV6-3
D gene: TRBD2
CDR3 protein: CASSGTSGVTQYF
CDR3 DNA: TGTGCCAGCAGTGGGACTAGCGGGGTTACGCAGTATTTT

clone size: once
J gene: TRBJ2-2
V gene: TRBV7-2
D gene: TRBD2
CDR3 protein: CASNRLAGSNTGELFF
CDR3 DNA: TGTGCCAGCAACCGACTAGCGGGTTCGAACACCGGGGAGCTGTTTTTT

clone size: NA
J gene: TRBJ1-2
V gene: TRBV4-2
D gene: NA
CDR3 protein: CASSQEAGFGGYTF
CDR3 DNA: TGTGCCAGCAGCCAAGAGGCGGGGTTCGGGGGCTACACCTTC

clone size: NA
J gene: TRBJ1-4
V gene: TRBV19
D gene: NA
CDR3 protein: CASSGGRTNEKLFF
CDR3 DNA: TGTGCCAGTAGTGGAGGCAGGACTAATGAAAAACTGTTTTTT

clone size: NA
J gene: TRBJ2-5
V gene: TRBV28
D gene: NA
CDR3 protein: CASSLSTLETQYF
CDR3 DNA: TGTGCCAGCAGTTTATCCACGTTGGAGACCCAGTACTTC

clone size: NA
J gene: TRBJ1-2
V gene: TRBV12-3/TRBV12-4
D gene: NA
CDR3 protein: CASTREGFYGYTF
CDR3 DNA: TGTGCCAGCACCCGGGAGGGGTTCTATGGCTACACCTTC

clone size: NA
J gene: TRBJ2-2
V gene: TRBV27
D gene: NA
CDR3 protein: CASSFRPNTGELFF
CDR3 DNA: TGTGCCAGCAGTTTTCGGCCGAACACCGGGGAGCTGTTTTTT

clone size: few
J gene: TRBJ2-2
V gene: TRBV24-1
D gene: NA
CDR3 protein: CATSEGGGSNTGELFF
CDR3 DNA: TGTGCCACCAGTGAGGGGGGCGGCTCCAACACCGGGGAGCTGTTTTTT

clone size: NA
J gene: TRBJ1-3
V gene: TRBV5-1
D gene: NA
CDR3 protein: CASSLGDRDGENTIYF
CDR3 DNA: TGCGCCAGCAGCTTGGGTGACCGGGACGGTGAAAACACCATATATTTT

clone size: NA
J gene: TRBJ2-7
V gene: TRBV27
D gene: TRBD2
CDR3 protein: CASGPLTGGSYEQYF
CDR3 DNA: TGTGCCAGCGGTCCCCTAACGGGAGGTTCCTACGAGCAGTACTTC

clone size: NA
J gene: TRBJ1-6
V gene: TRBV12-3/TRBV12-4
D gene: NA
CDR3 protein: CASSDVSPLHF
CDR3 DNA: TGTGCCAGCAGCGATGTTTCACCCCTCCACTTT

clone size: NA
J gene: TRBJ2-1
V gene: TRBV7-9
D gene: NA
CDR3 protein: CASSLGQRYNEQFF
CDR3 DNA: TGTGCCAGCAGCTTAGGACAGCGGTACAATGAGCAGTTCTTC